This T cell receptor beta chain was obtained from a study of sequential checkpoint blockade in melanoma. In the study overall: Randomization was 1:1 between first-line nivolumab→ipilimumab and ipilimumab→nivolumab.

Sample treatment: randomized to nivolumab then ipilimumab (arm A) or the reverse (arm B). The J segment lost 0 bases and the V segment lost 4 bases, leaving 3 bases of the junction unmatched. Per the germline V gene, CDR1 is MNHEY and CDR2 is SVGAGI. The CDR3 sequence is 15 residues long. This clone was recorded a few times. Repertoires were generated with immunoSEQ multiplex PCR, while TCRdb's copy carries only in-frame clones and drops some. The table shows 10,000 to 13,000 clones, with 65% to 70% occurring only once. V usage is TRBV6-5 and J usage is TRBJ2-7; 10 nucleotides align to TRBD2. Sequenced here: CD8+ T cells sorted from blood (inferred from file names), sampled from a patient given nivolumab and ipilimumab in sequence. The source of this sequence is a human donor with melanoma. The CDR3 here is CASSWLAGGSYEQYF. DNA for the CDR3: TGTGCCAGCAGTTGGTTAGCGGGGGGCTCCTACGAGCAGTACTTC.